These 31 T cell receptor beta chains came from one sample sequenced in a study of T cells in Graves' hyperthyroidism and ophthalmopathy. RNA transcripts yielded amplified TCR beta CDR3 regions. During a first-round RT-PCR of the TCR CDR3, the HTBI primer set was used. TCRdb called the multiplex PCR reads again in MiXCR, with one record for every CDR3 protein. The sample yields roughly 500,000 distinct CDR3 sequences, about half seen once. Sequencing input: peripheral blood or thyroid tissue (not recorded which). The receptors come from an adult woman with Graves' disease, either hyperthyroidism or ophthalmopathy (not recorded which).

The chain joins TRBV5-6 to TRBJ1-2; no clear D. CDR3 size: 14 residues. Trimming removed 4 bases at V and 5 bases at J, with 15 bases between. In germline, CDR1 is SGHDT, CDR2 YYEEEE. The CDR3 DNA is TGTGCCAGCAGCCCTTTGGCCACGATGTATGGCTACACCTTC. Protein sequence: CASSPLATMYGYTF.

CDR3 sequence reads: CATSGRGVRYEKLFF. CDR3 DNA sequence: TGTGCCACCAGTGGGCGAGGGGTCAGATATGAAAAACTGTTTTTT. This chain links TRBV24-1 with TRBJ1-4; possible D gene TRBD1, 5 bases. The CDR3 consists of 15 residues. Germline CDR1 reads KGHDR; CDR2 reads SFDVKD. The V end lost 5 bases, the J end lost 6 bases, and 15 bases lay between the germline ends.

This clonotype was recorded a few times. The gene calls are TRBV7-3 and TRBJ1-3, with D tentatively TRBD1 (5 bases). This CDR3 contains 19 residues. Germline V gene data show CDR1 as SGHTA and CDR2 as FQGTGA. V was cut by 6 bases and J by 0 bases, with 24 bases left in between. CDR3 amino acids: CASSYTGGGSDTSGNTIYF. In DNA form, the CDR3 reads TGTGCCAGCAGTTACACCGGGGGGGGTTCGGACACCTCTGGAAACACCATATATTTT. The full variable domain, rest sourced from reference TRBV7-3 and TRBJ1-3, is GAGVSQTPSNKVTEKGKYVELRCDPISGHTALYWYRQSLGQGPEFLIYFQGTGAADDSGLPNDRFFAVRPEGSVSTLKIQRTERGDSAVYLCASSYTGGGSDTSGNTIYFGEGSWLTVV.

This clonotype came up many times. This rearrangement joins TRBV7-9 to TRBJ1-5; maybe TRBD1 (6 bases). This CDR3 comprises 17 residues. V lost 4 bases to trimming and J lost 1 base, with 17 bases between them. From germline, CDR1 is SEHNR and CDR2 FQNEAQ (reference sequence). This CDR3 reads CASSSGAQGWSNQPQHF. The DNA of the CDR3 is TGTGCCAGCAGCTCCGGCGCACAGGGTTGGAGCAATCAGCCCCAGCATTTT.

Only a few counts were recorded for this clonotype. V gene TRBV28 combines with J gene TRBJ2-7; D is possibly TRBD2 (5 bases). The CDR3 has 13 residues. Germline-derived CDR1 and CDR2 are MDHEN and SYDVKM. V lost 4 bases and J lost 2, with 9 bases in between. The CDR3 here is CASSSGVTYEQYF. DNA for the CDR3: TGTGCCAGCAGTTCCGGGGTGACCTACGAGCAGTACTTC.

This clonotype came up many times. The rearrangement links TRBV6-5 to TRBJ1-2; D not certain. The CDR3 is 13 residues long. The germline V gene has CDR1 MNHEY and CDR2 SVGAGI. The V and J ends lost 8 bases and 0 bases respectively, with 10 bases between them. The CDR3 DNA follows: TGTGCCAGCCGACATAAGGCTAACTATGGCTACACCTTC. Protein sequence: CASRHKANYGYTF.

CDR3 DNA: TGTGCCAGCAGTCACCAGGGCTATTCACCCCTCCACTTT. Residues: CASSHQGYSPLHF. This chain uses TRBV25-1 with TRBJ1-6; perhaps TRBD1 as D (5 bases). The CDR3 covers 13 residues. Between the trimmed V and J ends, which lost 5 bases and 8 bases, there was a span of 10 bases. Per germline, CDR1 MGHDK and CDR2 SYGVNS.

For the CDR3, the DNA is TGTGCCAGCAGTGATACTAGCGGGAGGTACGAGCAGTACTTC. Its protein product is CASSDTSGRYEQYF. The V and J genes are TRBV2 and TRBJ2-7, with 12 bases aligning to TRBD2. This CDR3 contains 14 residues. V gave up 3 bases and J gave up 4 bases; unmatched junction bases: 1. The germline V gene encodes CDR1 SNHLY and CDR2 FYNNEI.

This clonotype was counted at least ten times. The V and J genes are TRBV20-1 and TRBJ1-1, with 10 bases lining up with TRBD1. Germline CDR1 reads DFQATT; CDR2 reads SNEGSKA (reference sequence). The CDR3 consists of 15 residues. The V gene end was trimmed by 2 bases and the J gene end by 5 bases; junction bases not matched to a gene: 8. CDR3 in amino acids: CSARPGQGGWTEAFF. Here the CDR3 DNA reads TGCAGTGCTAGACCCGGACAGGGGGGATGGACTGAAGCTTTCTTT.

The chain combines TRBV7-2 with TRBJ2-7; possible D gene TRBD1, 6 bases. The CDR3 sequence is 15 residues long. Germline assignment: CDR1 SGHTA and CDR2 FQGNSA. V was trimmed by 4 bases and J by 7 bases, leaving 20 bases between them. The CDR3 DNA reads as TGTGCCAGCAGCTCGGGACAAGTAAGGACCGGGGAGCAGTACTTC. This codes for CASSSGQVRTGEQYF. Supplemented by reference TRBV7-2 and TRBJ2-7, the full variable domain reads GAGVSQSPSNKVTEKGKDVELRCDPISGHTALYWYRQSLGQGLEFLIYFQGNSAPDKSGLPSDRFSAERTGGSVSTLTIQRTQQEDSAVYLCASSSGQVRTGEQYFGPGTRLTVT.

This clonotype has just a few counts. This rearrangement joins TRBV25-1 to TRBJ2-5; a possible D gene is TRBD2 (7 bases). This CDR3 has 16 amino acids. The germline gives CDR1 MGHDK, CDR2 SYGVNS. Trimming shortened V by 4 bases and J by 5 bases, and 20 bases separated the two germline ends. The CDR3 region has the DNA TGTGCCAGCAGTGCTAGAGGGGGAGGGGTGACGGAGACCCAGTACTTC. Encoded protein: CASSARGGGVTETQYF. Complete variable domain (other parts from reference TRBV25-1 and TRBJ2-5): EADIYQTPRYLVIGTGKKITLECSQTMGHDKMYWYQQDPGMELHLIHYSYGVNSTEKGDLSSESTVSRIRTEHFPLTLESARPSHTSQYLCASSARGGGVTETQYFGPGTRLLVL.

This rearrangement joins TRBV10-2 to TRBJ2-7, with D possibly called TRBD1 or TRBD2 (6 bases each). The CDR3 is made up of 16 amino acids. Germline values: CDR1 WSHSY, CDR2 SAAADI. Trimming stripped 6 bases from V and 3 bases from J, with 21 bases between. CDR3 protein: CASSQSLRGRLYEQYF. The CDR3 nucleotides are TGCGCCAGCAGCCAGAGCCTAAGGGGGAGGCTCTACGAGCAGTACTTC.

V gene TRBV6-1 combines with J gene TRBJ2-5; D might be TRBD1 (6 bases). Trimming removed 6 bases from V and 5 bases from J, with 13 bases in between. Germline V CDR1 and CDR2: MNHNS, SASEGT. The CDR3 covers 13 residues. The CDR3 loop reads CASRAGDLETQYF. CDR3 bases: TGTGCCAGCAGGGCAGGGGATCTCGAGACCCAGTACTTC.

The gene calls are TRBV27 and TRBJ2-7; 10 bases map to TRBD2. This CDR3 has 16 amino acids. V lost 5 bases and J lost 0; bases outside the gene matches: 7. Looked up from germline, CDR1 is MNHEY and CDR2 is SMNVEV (reference sequence). The CDR3 here is CASSPHPSGSSYEQYF. The CDR3 DNA is TGTGCCAGCAGTCCCCATCCTAGCGGGAGCTCCTACGAGCAGTACTTC.

This clonotype was counted a few times. The J gene is TRBJ2-3, the V gene TRBV11-2, with TRBD2 identical over 9 bases. Germline lookup yields CDR1 SGHAT and CDR2 FQNNGV. This CDR3 is built from 16 residues. V shed 5 bases, J shed 0 bases, and the junction held 6 bases outside the gene matches. For the CDR3, the DNA is TGTGCCAGCAGCGTCCGACTAGCGGAGAGCACAGATACGCAGTATTTT. This codes for CASSVRLAESTDTQYF.

The rearrangement joins TRBV5-1 to TRBJ2-7, with 7 bases that match TRBD2. CDR1 and CDR2 from the germline V gene are SGHRS and YFSETQ. V was clipped by 0 bases and J by 9 bases; unmatched bases: 12. CDR3 length: 15 amino acids. The CDR3 loop is CASSLAPGGTNTQYF. CDR3 nucleotide sequence: TGCGCCAGCAGCTTGGCCCCCGGGGGGACGAACACGCAGTACTTC.

This clonotype has ten or more counts. This chain uses TRBV5-6 with TRBJ2-7, with 7 positions matching TRBD1. J lost 1 base, V lost 4 bases, and 11 bases had no gene match. This CDR3 comprises 16 residues. The germline V gene encodes CDR1 SGHDT and CDR2 YYEEEE. This chain's CDR3 is CASSLSDRALSYEQYF. The CDR3 nucleotides read TGTGCCAGCAGCCTATCCGACAGGGCCTTATCCTACGAGCAGTACTTC. Full variable domain (remainder filled in from reference TRBV5-6 and TRBJ2-7): DAGVTQSPTHLIKTRGQQVTLRCSPKSGHDTVSWYQQALGQGPQFIFQYYEEEERQRGNFPDRFSGHQFPNYSSELNVNALLLGDSALYLCASSLSDRALSYEQYFGPGTRLTVT.

This clonotype came up a few times. V and J are TRBV29-1 and TRBJ2-7, with D unclear. This CDR3 region has 11 residues. Trimming stripped 6 bases from V and 3 bases from J, with 9 bases between. From germline, CDR1 is SQVTM and CDR2 ANQGSEA. As DNA, the CDR3 is TGCAGCGTCACGACGGGCTACGAGCAGTACTTC. This sequence encodes CSVTTGYEQYF.

Points on this clonotype: This may stem from a read error, because a much larger clone lies one nucleotide away. The chain combines TRBV10-3 with TRBJ2-5; D call uncertain. Germline CDR1 ENHRY, CDR2 SYGVKD. This CDR3 is built from 12 residues. Trimming left V 0 bases short and J 5 bases short, with 4 bases between. CDR3 region: CAISESWETQYF. The CDR3 DNA reads TGTGCCATCAGTGAGTCTTGGGAGACCCAGTACTTC.

About this clonotype: No DNA is shown, since the ends of the CDR3 on it are uncertain; the CDR3 is the one TCRdb lists. The rearrangement joins TRBV2 to TRBJ2-5; no check of the table's D call, TRBD1, against the DNA was made. The germline gives CDR1 SNHLY, CDR2 FYNNEI. The CDR3 spans 19 residues, counting both ends. CDR3 protein: CDSSFYICSAPTGTETQYF.

This clonotype appeared many times. A read error may account for a junction end that differs from germline. The chain has TRBV7-7 and TRBJ2-5, with D perhaps TRBD2 (5 bases). Germline V lookup: CDR1 SSHAT, CDR2 FNYEAQ (reference sequence). The CDR3 runs to 12 residues. In DNA form, the CDR3 reads TGTGCTAGCACCAGCCTCCGGGGGACCCAGTACTTC. Translation: CASTSLRGTQYF.

V usage is TRBV7-9 and J usage is TRBJ1-4, with TRBD1 as a possible D gene (6 bases). The CDR3 extends over 16 amino acids. Germline V CDR1 and CDR2: SEHNR, FQNEAQ (reference sequence). The V and J ends lost 4 bases and 3 bases respectively, with 15 bases between them. CDR3 in DNA: TGTGCCAGCAGCTCCACCCAGGGGCGAGCTAATGAAAAACTGTTTTTT. Translated, it gives CASSSTQGRANEKLFF.

This clonotype was counted only a few times. This chain joins TRBV2 and TRBJ1-1; D gene ambiguous. The CDR3 contains 12 residues. With 8 bases removed from V and 7 bases from J, the gap between germline ends came to 14 bases. Germline CDR1 SNHLY, CDR2 FYNNEI. In DNA form, the CDR3 reads TGTGCCAGCCTAGTGAGGTTGGGTGAAGCTTTCTTT. Protein: CASLVRLGEAFF.

V and J are TRBV15 and TRBJ2-2; 12 bases are a match to TRBD1. The germline gives CDR1 LNHNV, CDR2 YYDKDF (reference sequence). Germline trimming cut 5 bases from V and 7 bases from J; bases unmatched to any gene: 17. This CDR3 contains 19 residues. This CDR3 is CATSAGTGGDREVSGELFF. DNA for the CDR3: TGTGCCACCAGCGCCGGGACAGGGGGCGATCGTGAAGTAAGCGGGGAGCTGTTTTTT.

This clonotype was counted ten times or more. The chain couples TRBV12-3 or TRBV12-4 to TRBJ2-2; D gene ambiguous. CDR3 length equals 12 residues. Trimming removed 6 bases from V and 13 bases from J, with 15 bases in between. The CDR3 DNA reads as TGTGCCAGCAGACCGGACGGATTGGCGCTGTTTTTT. Protein sequence: CASRPDGLALFF.

Ten or more counts support this clonotype. This sequence joins TRBV7-9 and TRBJ1-1; the match to TRBD1 covers 7 bases. This CDR3 comprises 14 residues. From germline, CDR1 is SEHNR and CDR2 FQNEAQ (reference sequence). Trimming at V came to 1 base and at J to 6 bases, leaving 5 bases not matched to a gene. CDR3 protein: CASSLDRGIAEAFF. For the CDR3, the DNA is TGTGCCAGCAGCTTAGACAGGGGTATTGCTGAAGCTTTCTTT. Combining the CDR3 with reference TRBV7-9 and TRBJ1-1 gives the whole variable domain DTGVSQNPRHKITKRGQNVTFRCDPISEHNRLYWYRQTLGQGPEFLTYFQNEAQLEKSRLLSDRFSAERPKGSFSTLEIQRTEQGDSAMYLCASSLDRGIAEAFFGQGTRLTVV.

Note on this clonotype: Here the CDR3 omits its conserved ending phenylalanine or tryptophan, so a read error is the likely source. The V call is TRBV30, the J call TRBJ1-1; D remains unclear. Trimming removed 2 bases at V and 1 base at J, with 5 bases between. The germline CDR1 and CDR2 sequences are GTSNPN and SVGIG (reference sequence). This CDR3 has 12 residues. This CDR3 reads CAWSRSNTEAFS. CDR3 bases: TGTGCCTGGAGTCGGTCGAACACTGAAGCTTTCTCT.

The rearrangement joins TRBV7-8 to TRBJ1-6; no firm D call. This CDR3 spans 15 amino acids. CDR1 is SGHVS, CDR2 FQNEAQ, per germline. Trimming shortened V by 5 bases and J by 0 bases, and 8 bases separated the two germline ends. This CDR3 reads CASSPLSSYNSPLHF. The CDR3 bases are TGTGCCAGCAGCCCGCTCAGCTCCTATAATTCACCCCTCCACTTT.

This CDR3 is CASSGRQGTRYGYTF. For the CDR3, the DNA is TGTGCCAGTAGTGGCCGACAGGGGACTCGCTATGGCTACACCTTC. The chain is built from TRBV19 and TRBJ1-2; 8 bases match TRBD1. The CDR3 is 15 residues long. Germline V gene sequence: CDR1 LNHDA, CDR2 SQIVND (reference sequence). With 5 bases clipped from V and 4 bases from J, the junction kept 9 bases outside the gene matches.

In regard to this clonotype: A read error may be the cause here, since a much bigger clone is one base away. V and J are TRBV19 and TRBJ2-6; possible D gene TRBD2, 7 bases. The CDR3 is 20 amino acids. Germline values: CDR1 LNHDA, CDR2 SQIVND (reference sequence). CDR3 nucleotide sequence: TGTGCCAGCAGCTTAGGGGGGGGGACGGCGCCGGTTTCTGGGGCCAACGTCCCGACTTTC. The encoded protein is CASSLGGGTAPVSGANVPTF.

The genes are TRBV20-1 and TRBJ1-3; no firm D call. V lost 3 bases, J lost 2 bases, and 8 bases lay in between. The CDR3 totals 13 residues. The germline V gene encodes CDR1 DFQATT and CDR2 SNEGSKA (reference sequence). CDR3 in amino acids: CSARDAPGNTIYF. DNA for the CDR3: TGCAGTGCTAGGGACGCCCCTGGAAACACCATATATTTT.